One and the same sample provided the 14 T cell receptor beta chains below, sequenced in a study of relationships among human T cell subsets. From the CD45RA-negative fraction, anti-CD45RO beads picked out CD45RA-RO+ memory T cells. Semiquantitative ARM-PCR amplified T cell receptor alpha and beta CDR3 regions from mRNA. ARM-PCR used tagged nested gene-specific primers, then communal superprimers for exponential amplification. TCRdb fed the multiplex PCR reads into MiXCR, producing one record per CDR3 protein. This sample has thousands of distinct CDR3 sequences, with about 55% found just once. Specimen: memory T cells sorted from blood. These receptors were obtained from a man between 35 and 55 years old in good health.

The DNA for the CDR3 is TGCAGTGCCCCCCGACAGGGCCTATATACGCAGTATTTT. It is translated as CSAPRQGLYTQYF. The chain uses TRBV20-1 and TRBJ2-3, with 7 positions matching TRBD1. The CDR3 is 13 residues long. V shed 6 bases and J 7 bases; nucleotides not matched to a gene: 10. Looked up from germline, CDR1 is DFQATT and CDR2 is SNEGSKA (reference sequence).

The chain employs TRBV28 and TRBJ1-5; D remains unclear. The V and J ends lost 3 bases and 7 bases respectively, with 13 bases between them. Germline CDR1 reads MDHEN; CDR2 reads SYDVKM. The CDR3 length is 14 residues. CDR3 amino acids: CASSFMAGLQPQHF. DNA for the CDR3: TGTGCCAGCAGTTTTATGGCAGGATTACAGCCCCAGCATTTT. The full variable domain, rest sourced from reference TRBV28 and TRBJ1-5, is DVKVTQSSRYLVKRTGEKVFLECVQDMDHENMFWYRQDPGLGLRLIYFSYDVKMKEKGDIPEGYSVSREKKERFSLILESASTNQTSMYLCASSFMAGLQPQHFGDGTRLSIL.

In this sample, this clonotype turned up a few times. The chain combines TRBV29-1 with TRBJ1-1; possible D gene TRBD1, 6 bases. Trimming removed 4 bases at V and 1 base at J, with 13 bases between. The germline gives CDR1 SQVTM, CDR2 ANQGSEA. CDR3 length: 14 amino acids. As DNA, the CDR3 is TGCAGCGTTGCCCCACAGGGAGGGAACACTGAAGCTTTCTTT. This translates into CSVAPQGGNTEAFF.

This clonotype is a singleton in its sample. This sequence joins TRBV6-1 and TRBJ1-1, with 7 bases matching TRBD1. With 9 bases clipped from V and 1 base from J, the junction kept 11 bases outside the gene matches. Germline V gene sequence: CDR1 MNHNS, CDR2 SASEGT. This CDR3 region has 15 residues. CDR3 sequence: CARTWDSSTNTEAFF. The CDR3 DNA reads as TGTGCCAGGACCTGGGACAGTAGTACGAACACTGAAGCTTTCTTT.

The chain carries TRBV12-3 or TRBV12-4 and TRBJ2-3, with 10 bases that match TRBD2. The length of the CDR3 is 19 residues. Trimming at V came to 5 bases and at J to 3 bases, leaving 17 bases not matched to a gene. CDR3 in amino acids: CASSNRKREGRFQTDTQYF. The CDR3 region has the DNA TGTGCCAGCAGTAATCGGAAGCGGGAGGGCCGTTTTCAAACAGATACGCAGTATTTT.

V gene TRBV20-1 combines with J gene TRBJ2-2; D uncertain. This CDR3 has 15 amino acids. V was pared by 6 bases and J by 7 bases, with 21 bases between. Germline V gives CDR1 DFQATT, CDR2 SNEGSKA (reference sequence). DNA of the CDR3: TGCAGTGCCGTAGCCGGCACTTCGATTGGCGGGGAGCTGTTTTTT. This encodes CSAVAGTSIGGELFF.

This clonotype has a handful of counts. The chain recombines TRBV4-2 with TRBJ2-1, with D unclear. The V and J ends lost 0 bases and 7 bases respectively, with 10 bases between them. Germline CDR1 and CDR2: LGHNA and YNFKEQ. The CDR3 is 14 residues long. This CDR3 reads CASSQESSRNEQFF. Here the CDR3 DNA reads TGTGCCAGCAGCCAAGAGAGTAGTAGGAATGAGCAGTTCTTC.

This clonotype was seen only once. The J gene is TRBJ2-1, the V gene TRBV18, with a tentative D call TRBD1 (6 bases). The V gene lost 5 bases and the J gene lost 6 bases, with 14 bases spanning the gap. CDR3 length equals 14 residues. The germline CDR1 and CDR2 sequences are KGHSH and LQKENI. CDR3 in amino acids: CASSVDRNINEQFF. CDR3 DNA: TGTGCCAGCTCAGTCGACAGGAACATCAATGAGCAGTTCTTC.

This chain uses TRBV12-5 with TRBJ1-1; maybe TRBD1 (6 bases). Germline CDR1 reads LGHNT; CDR2 reads FRNRAP. The CDR3 length is 15 residues. Between the trimmed V and J ends, which lost 3 bases and 5 bases, there was a span of 16 bases. The chain's CDR3 is CASGFNRGFGTEAFF. CDR3 in DNA: TGTGCTAGTGGTTTCAATAGGGGGTTCGGAACTGAAGCTTTCTTT.

In regard to this clonotype: One end of the junction fails to match germline, which may point to a read error. The chain couples TRBV11-2 to TRBJ2-3, with TRBD1 as a possible D gene (6 bases). The germline gives CDR1 SGHAT, CDR2 FQNNGV. This CDR3 region has 16 residues. The CDR3 DNA reads TGTGCCGGCAGCCCCCTACGGACTGGGGGCCCAGATACGCAGTATTTT. Amino acids: CAGSPLRTGGPDTQYF.

This clonotype showed up just once. A junction end diverges from the germline sequence, so it may reflect a read error. This chain joins TRBV28 and TRBJ1-5, with no clear D. CDR1 MDHEN and CDR2 SYDVKM come from the germline V gene. CDR3 length equals 14 residues. CDR3 nucleotide sequence: TGTGCCAGCAGGCGGGGTTATAGCCATCAGCCCCAGCATTTT. Encoded protein: CASRRGYSHQPQHF.

The genes are TRBV4-1 and TRBJ2-1; no definite D call. Germline V gene data show CDR1 as MGHRA and CDR2 as YSYEKL. This CDR3 is built from 13 residues. V lost 0 bases and J lost 9, with 9 bases in between. The CDR3 is CASSQDGVREQFF. The DNA for the CDR3 is TGCGCCAGCAGCCAAGATGGGGTTCGTGAGCAGTTCTTC.

Judged by abundance, this clonotype is medium-sized (0.01 to 0.1%). The genes are TRBV4-1 and TRBJ1-1, with D maybe TRBD1 (5 bases). The CDR3 is 15 residues long. Trimming shortened V by 7 bases and J by 4 bases, and 19 bases separated the two germline ends. Germline V CDR1 and CDR2: MGHRA, YSYEKL. The CDR3 DNA sequence: TGCGCCAGCACTCCAGGTCGGCGGGACCCCACTGAAGCTTTCTTT. Protein: CASTPGRRDPTEAFF.

This clonotype has a single count. The rearrangement uses TRBV12-3 or TRBV12-4 and TRBJ2-3; 12 nucleotides align to TRBD2. V shed 6 bases and J 3 bases; nucleotides not matched to a gene: 4. CDR3 length: 15 amino acids. The CDR3 DNA reads as TGTGCCAGCAGACCGACTAGCGGGAGAACAGATACGCAGTATTTT. Amino acid sequence: CASRPTSGRTDTQYF.